A single sample gave rise to the 6 T cell receptor beta chains below, sequenced in a study of blood T cell repertoires in COVID-19. Method: immunoSEQ multiplex PCR; TCRdb's copy keeps in-frame clones and lacks some. The sample records about 87,000 clones, 80% to 90% being singletons. Sequenced input: peripheral blood. The receptors shown here come from a woman in her fifties or sixties with acute or convalescent COVID-19.

The chain recombines TRBV11-2 with TRBJ2-7, with no clear D. Germline CDR1 SGHAT, CDR2 FQNNGV. V was pared by 1 base and J by 2 bases, with 12 bases between. This CDR3 is 15 amino acids long. The CDR3 DNA reads TGTGCCAGCAGCTTAGGGCCAGGATTGGCCTACGAGCAGTACTTC. This encodes CASSLGPGLAYEQYF.

The chain carries TRBV6-5 and TRBJ2-3; 13 bases are shared with TRBD2. The junction had 7 bases not matched to a gene; V was cut back by 5 bases and J by 14 bases. The CDR3 is 13 residues long. Looked up from germline, CDR1 is MNHEY and CDR2 is SVGAGI. The DNA of the CDR3 is TGTGCCAGCAGTACCGGGACTAGCGGGGCATTGTATTTT. It encodes CASSTGTSGALYF.

The rearrangement joins TRBV9 to TRBJ1-1; no firm D call. The ends were cut back, 1 base at V and 3 bases at J, with 7 bases in the middle. The germline gives CDR1 SGDLS, CDR2 YYNGEE. The CDR3 has 13 residues. CDR3 region: CASSVSPDTEAFF. The DNA for the CDR3 is TGTGCCAGCAGCGTATCCCCGGACACTGAAGCTTTCTTT.

The J gene is TRBJ2-7, the V gene TRBV5-6; 7 bases agree with TRBD1. V lost 2 bases and J lost 0; bases outside the gene matches: 2. The CDR3 loop spans 14 amino acids. From germline, CDR1 is SGHDT and CDR2 YYEEEE. The CDR3 loop is CASSFDRVSYEQYF. The CDR3 DNA reads as TGTGCCAGCAGCTTTGACAGGGTCTCCTACGAGCAGTACTTC. Full variable domain (remainder filled in from reference TRBV5-6 and TRBJ2-7): DAGVTQSPTHLIKTRGQQVTLRCSPKSGHDTVSWYQQALGQGPQFIFQYYEEEERQRGNFPDRFSGHQFPNYSSELNVNALLLGDSALYLCASSFDRVSYEQYFGPGTRLTVT.

The chain recombines TRBV6-2 or TRBV6-3 with TRBJ2-1, with 7 bases matching TRBD2. This CDR3 is 16 amino acids long. Germline trimming cut 6 bases from V and 8 bases from J; bases unmatched to any gene: 16. The germline V gene encodes CDR1 MNHEY and CDR2 SVGEGT. CDR3 sequence reads: CASSPSGSGVRYEQFF. The CDR3 DNA is TGTGCCAGCAGCCCCTCGGGAAGCGGGGTGAGGTATGAGCAGTTCTTC.

In this sample, this clone turned up a few times. J is TRBJ2-2 and V is TRBV11-3; tentative D call: TRBD1 (5 bases). Germline CDR1 is SGHNT and CDR2 is YENEEA. Trimming left V 3 bases short and J 7 bases short, with 18 bases between. The CDR3 totals 16 residues. The CDR3 nucleotides read TGTGCCAGCAGCTTGCTGGGGCCCGGAACGGGCGGGGAGCTGTTTTTT. It specifies CASSLLGPGTGGELFF.